This entry concerns a single TCR beta chain. Its antigen is as yet unknown. Within the sample, other DNA sequences also encode this same CDR3. RNA was isolated and reverse transcribed to cDNA, the sequencing template. Libraries were prepared by immunoSEQ multiplex PCR; TCRdb keeps only in-frame clonotypes and omits some of them. The sample consists of 110,000 to 150,000 clones, 82% of them appearing once. Treatment denoted: oral pan-JAK inhibitor, 5-10 mg twice daily. This record belongs to a study of CD8+ T cells in alopecia areata. Study-wide background: Treatment ran 6 to 18 months, with 6 months of follow-up afterward. Regarding the study as a whole: Among the cells sequenced in scalp samples are also the resident alphabeta T cells of normal skin. Compared with normal scalp, lesional scalp had higher clonality and more expanded CD8+ clones.

The germline V and J ends were trimmed by 0 bases and 4 bases, with 7 bases remaining between them. The CDR3 has 14 residues. The V gene's germline CDR1 is MNHNY and CDR2 SVGAGI (reference sequence). The chain uses TRBV6-6 and TRBJ2-1, with D hard to call. This clonotype was obtained from a human donor with alopecia areata. Here the sequenced sample was CD8+ T cells sorted from blood, taken at week 4, from a patient treated with tofacitinib. The CDR3 nucleotides read TGTGCCAGCAGTTACTCCCTGAGTTACAATGAGCAGTTCTTC. It codes for CASSYSLSYNEQFF.